This T cell receptor beta chain was recovered during a study of blood T cell repertoires in COVID-19. The overall study: Samples representing acute and convalescent COVID-19 were sourced from the United States, Italy and Spain. PBMCs, B-cell-depleted T cells, or T cells were the source of the cDNA or gDNA that made up the material.

Participant ages covered roughly 18 to 89 years across 24 US areas. In the original workflow: It was from reference gene primer amplification that nucleated cell counts were estimated. Profiling relied on immunoSEQ multiplex PCR, and the TCRdb table lists in-frame clones only, not all of them. The V and J calls and the clone size are those of that table, but D and trimming were determined from the DNA. Of around 200,000 clones in the sample, approximately 92% were seen once. The CDR3 covers 13 residues. Trimming removed 1 base from V and 8 bases from J; junction bases left unmatched: 2. Germline CDR1 SGHTA, CDR2 FQGNSA.

The rearrangement uses TRBV7-2 and TRBJ2-1; TRBD1 matches 7 bases. The sample comprised PBMCs or T cells enriched from blood (not recorded which). The sequence was collected from a woman aged 40 to 55 with acute COVID-19. CDR3 bases: TGTGCCAGCAGCTTAGGAGGGGGCCATGAGCAGTTCTTC. As protein: CASSLGGGHEQFF. Complete variable domain (other parts from reference TRBV7-2 and TRBJ2-1): GAGVSQSPSNKVTEKGKDVELRCDPISGHTALYWYRQSLGQGLEFLIYFQGNSAPDKSGLPSDRFSAERTGGSVSTLTIQRTQQEDSAVYLCASSLGGGHEQFFGPGTRLTVL.